Described below is a single T cell receptor (beta chain) sequence and its context. Antigen specificity is unknown. PCR used 60 Vbeta primers and 13 Jbeta primers. Sequencing used immunoSEQ multiplex PCR; TCRdb keeps in-frame clones, though not all of them. The data hold about 170,000 clones, with roughly four fifths observed a single time. The germline V gene has CDR1 SGHTA and CDR2 FQGNSA. With 5 bases clipped from V and 5 bases from J, the junction kept 10 bases outside the gene matches. This CDR3 spans 15 amino acids. The entry originates in a study of cytomegalovirus exposure and HLA in healthy donors. Study-wide results and limits: Presence/absence results assume similar sequencing depth per donor, which may not hold. Association of a missense DCLRE1C variant with TCR beta V- and J-gene trimming was reported in a later analysis. Reportedly, TCR beta sequences accurately predicted HLA-A and HLA-B alleles in most subjects. An analysis that was carried out later associated 16,951 TCR beta sequences with HLA alleles at 0.05 false discovery rate.

The sequenced material came from PBMCs. This TCR was sampled from a woman aged 25 to 45 in good health and CMV-seropositive. V is TRBV7-2 and J is TRBJ1-1; 8 positions agree with TRBD1. Here the CDR3 reads CASSPATGVGTEAFF. The CDR3 DNA reads as TGTGCCAGCAGCCCAGCGACAGGGGTAGGGACTGAAGCTTTCTTT.